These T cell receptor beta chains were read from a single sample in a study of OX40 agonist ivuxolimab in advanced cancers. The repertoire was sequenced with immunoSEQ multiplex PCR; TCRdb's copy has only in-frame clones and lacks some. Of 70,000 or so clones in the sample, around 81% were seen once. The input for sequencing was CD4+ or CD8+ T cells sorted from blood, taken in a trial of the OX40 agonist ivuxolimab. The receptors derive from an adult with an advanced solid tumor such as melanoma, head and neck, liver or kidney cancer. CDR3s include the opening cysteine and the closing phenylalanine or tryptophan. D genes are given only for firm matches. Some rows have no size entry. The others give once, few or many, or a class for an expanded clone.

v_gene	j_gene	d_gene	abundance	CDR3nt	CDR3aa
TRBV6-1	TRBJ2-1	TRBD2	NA	TGTGCCAGCAGTGAAGATTTGGGTGAAGCGGGGGGGCCCCCCTACAATGAGCAGTTCTTC	CASSEDLGEAGGPPYNEQFF
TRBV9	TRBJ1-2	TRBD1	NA	TGTGCCAGCAGCGTAGTTGGGACAGGGGGCGGAGGCTACACCTTC	CASSVVGTGGGGYTF
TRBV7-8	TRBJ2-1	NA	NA	TGTGCCAGCAGCTTGGAAGTAGACTACAATGAGCAGTTCTTC	CASSLEVDYNEQFF
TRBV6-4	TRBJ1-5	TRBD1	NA	TGTGCCAGCAGTGTAACAGGGGATCAGCCCCAGCATTTT	CASSVTGDQPQHF
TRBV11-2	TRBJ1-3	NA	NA	TGTGCCAGCAGCCCTGGGATCTCTGGAAACACCATATATTTT	CASSPGISGNTIYF
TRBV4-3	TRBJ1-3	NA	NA	TGCGCCAGCAGCCAAGAGGGAAACACCATATATTTT	CASSQEGNTIYF
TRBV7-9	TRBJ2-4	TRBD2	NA	TGTGCCAGCAGCGCCCCTGGGAGGGAAAATGGCATTCAGTACTTC	CASSAPGRENGIQYF
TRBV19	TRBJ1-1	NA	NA	TGTGCCAGTAAGACGGGGCCTTACACTGAAGCTTTCTTT	CASKTGPYTEAFF
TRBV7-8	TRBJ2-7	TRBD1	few	TGTGCCAGCAGGGGACAGGGGGGGAACGAGCAGTACTTC	CASRGQGGNEQYF
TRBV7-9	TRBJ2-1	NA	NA	TGTGCCAGCAGCTTAGTATTAGGCAGTGAGCAGTTCTTC	CASSLVLGSEQFF
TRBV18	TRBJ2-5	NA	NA	TGTGCCAGCTCACCAAGGCAGAAAGAGACCCAGTACTTC	CASSPRQKETQYF
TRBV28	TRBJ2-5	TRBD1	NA	TGTGCCAGCAGTCCCTGGACAGGGGGCAATGGGCAGTACTTC	CASSPWTGGNGQYF
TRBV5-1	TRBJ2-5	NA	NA	TGCGCCAGCAGCTTCTCCGGGACCACAGAGACCCAGTACTTC	CASSFSGTTETQYF
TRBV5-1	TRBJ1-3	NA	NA	TGCGCCAGCAGCATCATGGGGCTTAGCTCTGGAAACACCATATATTTT	CASSIMGLSSGNTIYF
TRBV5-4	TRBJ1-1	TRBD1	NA	TGTGCCAGCAGTCCAGGGGGTTTAAACACTGAAGCTTTCTTT	CASSPGGLNTEAFF
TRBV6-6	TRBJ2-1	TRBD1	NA	TGTGCCAGCGCAAGTTGGACAGGGGTGGATGAGCAGTTCTTC	CASASWTGVDEQFF
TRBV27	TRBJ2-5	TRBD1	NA	TGTGCCAGCAGTTTACGAACAGGGGGCGCGTTGGAGACCCAGTACTTC	CASSLRTGGALETQYF
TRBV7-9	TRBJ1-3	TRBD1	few	TGTGCCAGCAGCTCTACTGACAGGGTTGAGGGAAACACCATATATTTT	CASSSTDRVEGNTIYF
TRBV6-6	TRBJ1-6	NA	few	TGTGCCAGCAGCCCCGACCGGGAACGTCGTTTTTCCCTCCACTTT	CASSPDRERRFSLHF
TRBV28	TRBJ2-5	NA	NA	TGTGCCAGCAGTGAAACCCTAGCTCTGGGAGAGACCCAGTACTTC	CASSETLALGETQYF
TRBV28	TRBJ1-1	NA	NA	TGTGCCAGCATTACGGGGGGTGGGGACACTGAAGCTTTCTTT	CASITGGGDTEAFF
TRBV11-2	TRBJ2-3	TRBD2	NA	TGTGCCAGCAGCATAATGGGACTAGCCGCAGATACGCAGTATTTT	CASSIMGLAADTQYF
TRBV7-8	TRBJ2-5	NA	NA	TGTGCCAGCAGCTCGGGACCGCAAGAGACCCAGTACTTC	CASSSGPQETQYF
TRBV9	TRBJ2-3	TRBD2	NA	TGTGCCAGCAGCCCCAGACTAGCAGGGTTGGATACGCAGTATTTT	CASSPRLAGLDTQYF
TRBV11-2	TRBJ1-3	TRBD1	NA	TGTGCCAGCAGGCCCACTGCGACAGGGGTACCAAACACCATATATTTT	CASRPTATGVPNTIYF
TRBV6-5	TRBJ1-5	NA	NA	TGTGCCAGCAGCTTGACAGACAATCAGCCCCAGCATTTT	CASSLTDNQPQHF
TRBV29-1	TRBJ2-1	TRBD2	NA	TGCAGCGTCCTGGGACTAGCGGGCAATGAGCAGTTCTTC	CSVLGLAGNEQFF
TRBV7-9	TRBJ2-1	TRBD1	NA	TGTGCCAGCAGCCAGGTTTACAGGGGGCGTGATGAGCAGTTCTTC	CASSQVYRGRDEQFF
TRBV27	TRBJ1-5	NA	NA	TGTGCCAGCAGTTTATGGGCAGGGGACAATAGCAATCAGCCCCAGCATTTT	CASSLWAGDNSNQPQHF
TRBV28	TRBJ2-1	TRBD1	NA	TGTGCCAGCAGTTTAACCCAGGGGGTCGGGTCCTACAATGAGCAGTTCTTC	CASSLTQGVGSYNEQFF
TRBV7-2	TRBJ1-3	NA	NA	TGTGCCAGCAGCCCGTACCAGGACTCTGGAAACACCATATATTTT	CASSPYQDSGNTIYF
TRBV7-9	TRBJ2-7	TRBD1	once	TGTGCCAGCAGCCCGGGACAGGGCCCCTACGAGCAGTACTTC	CASSPGQGPYEQYF
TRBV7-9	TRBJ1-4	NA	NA	TGTGCCAGCAGCCCTCATGAGAGGGTCGGGACGCGGGAAAAACTGTTTTTT	CASSPHERVGTREKLFF
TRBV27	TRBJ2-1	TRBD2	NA	TGTGCCAGCAGTTTAACTAGCGGGAGTAATGAGCAGTTCTTC	CASSLTSGSNEQFF
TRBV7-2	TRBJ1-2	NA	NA	TGTGCCAGCAGCTCGAATACAGGGACCTATGGCTACACCTTC	CASSSNTGTYGYTF
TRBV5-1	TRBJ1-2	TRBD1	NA	TGCGCCAGCAGCTTGGAGGGGACAGGGGGAGCGCGAGGCTACACCTTC	CASSLEGTGGARGYTF
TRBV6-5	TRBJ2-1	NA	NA	TGTGCCAGCAGCAGGCTTCGGGATGAGCAGTTCTTC	CASSRLRDEQFF
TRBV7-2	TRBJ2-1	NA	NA	TGTGCCAGCAGCTACCCGGGGTACTACAATGAGCAGTTCTTC	CASSYPGYYNEQFF
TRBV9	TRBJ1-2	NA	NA	TGTGCCAGCAGCGTAGTGTCGGGGGGTAACTATGGCTACACCTTC	CASSVVSGGNYGYTF
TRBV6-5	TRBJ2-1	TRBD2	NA	TGTGCCAGCACCCGAGCGGGAGGTCGGGAGCAGTTCTTC	CASTRAGGREQFF
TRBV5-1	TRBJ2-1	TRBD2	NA	TGCGCCAGCAGCTGGGGACTAGTAGGTGATGAGCAGTTCTTC	CASSWGLVGDEQFF
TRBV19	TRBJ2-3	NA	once	TGTGCCAGTAGTATCCCCGGGATTATTGATACGCAGTATTTT	CASSIPGIIDTQYF
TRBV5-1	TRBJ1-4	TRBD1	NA	TGCGCCAGCAGCTTCGGGACAGGGCTCTCGGATGAAAAACTGTTTTTT	CASSFGTGLSDEKLFF
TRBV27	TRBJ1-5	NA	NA	TGTGCCAGCAGTTTAGGGGTTGGCAATCAGCCCCAGCATTTT	CASSLGVGNQPQHF
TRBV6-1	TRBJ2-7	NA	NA	TGTGCCAGCAGTGAGCTTCCGCCCTCCTACGAGCAGTACTTC	CASSELPPSYEQYF
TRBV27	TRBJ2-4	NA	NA	TGTGCCAGCAGTTTAAGACCCCTAGCCAAAAACATTCAGTACTTC	CASSLRPLAKNIQYF